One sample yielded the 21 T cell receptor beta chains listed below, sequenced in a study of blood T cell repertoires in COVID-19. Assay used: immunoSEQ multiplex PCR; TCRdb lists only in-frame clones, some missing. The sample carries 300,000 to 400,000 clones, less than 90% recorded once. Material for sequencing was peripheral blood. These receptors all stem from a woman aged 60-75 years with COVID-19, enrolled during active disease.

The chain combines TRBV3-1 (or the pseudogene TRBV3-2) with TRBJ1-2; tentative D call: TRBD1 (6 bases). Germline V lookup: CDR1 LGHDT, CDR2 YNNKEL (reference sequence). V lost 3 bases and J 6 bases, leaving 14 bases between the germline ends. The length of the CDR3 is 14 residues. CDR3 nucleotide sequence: TGTGCCAGCAGCCATACCGGACAGCTCAATGGCTACACCTTC. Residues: CASSHTGQLNGYTF.

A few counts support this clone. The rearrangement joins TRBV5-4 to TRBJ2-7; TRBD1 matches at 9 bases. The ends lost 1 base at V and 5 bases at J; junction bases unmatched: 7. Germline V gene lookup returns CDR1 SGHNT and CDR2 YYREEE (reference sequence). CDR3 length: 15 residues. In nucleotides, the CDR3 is TGTGCCAGCAGCTTGAAAGGGACAGGGTTCGACGAGCAGTACTTC. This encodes CASSLKGTGFDEQYF.

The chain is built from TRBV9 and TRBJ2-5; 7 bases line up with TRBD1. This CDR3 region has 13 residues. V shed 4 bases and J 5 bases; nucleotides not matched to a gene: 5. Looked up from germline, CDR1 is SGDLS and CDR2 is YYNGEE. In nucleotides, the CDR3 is TGTGCCAGCAGCAGGGGGCTCGGGGAGACCCAGTACTTC. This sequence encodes CASSRGLGETQYF.

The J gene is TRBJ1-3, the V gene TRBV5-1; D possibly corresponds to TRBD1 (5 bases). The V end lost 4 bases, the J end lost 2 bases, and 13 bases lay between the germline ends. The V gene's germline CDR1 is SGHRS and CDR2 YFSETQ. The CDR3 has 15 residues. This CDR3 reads CASSPRGSTGNTIYF. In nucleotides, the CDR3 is TGCGCCAGCAGCCCCCGGGGGTCAACTGGAAACACCATATATTTT.

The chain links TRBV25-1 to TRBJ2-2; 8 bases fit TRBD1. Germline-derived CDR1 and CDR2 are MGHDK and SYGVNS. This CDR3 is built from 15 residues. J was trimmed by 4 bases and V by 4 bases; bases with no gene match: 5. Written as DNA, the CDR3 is TGTGCCAGCAGTGGCTCAACAGGGGGCACCGGGGAGCTGTTTTTT. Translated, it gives CASSGSTGGTGELFF.

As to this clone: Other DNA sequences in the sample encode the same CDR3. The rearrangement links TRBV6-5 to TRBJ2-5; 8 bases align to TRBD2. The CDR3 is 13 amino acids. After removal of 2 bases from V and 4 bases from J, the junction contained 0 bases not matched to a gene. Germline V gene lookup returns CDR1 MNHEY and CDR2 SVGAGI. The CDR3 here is CASSYGLAETQYF. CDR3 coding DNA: TGTGCCAGCAGTTACGGACTAGCAGAGACCCAGTACTTC.

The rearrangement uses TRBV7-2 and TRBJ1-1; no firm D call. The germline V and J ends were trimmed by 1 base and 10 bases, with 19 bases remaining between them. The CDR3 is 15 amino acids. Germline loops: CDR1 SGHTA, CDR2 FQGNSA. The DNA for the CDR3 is TGTGCCAGCAGCTTAGAGTTTCGACTGAGCGCCGTAGCTTTCTTT. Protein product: CASSLEFRLSAVAFF.

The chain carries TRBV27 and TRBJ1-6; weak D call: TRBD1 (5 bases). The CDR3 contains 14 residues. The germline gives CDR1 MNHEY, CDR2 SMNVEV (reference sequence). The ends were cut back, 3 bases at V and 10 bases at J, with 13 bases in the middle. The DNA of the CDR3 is TGTGCCAGCAGTTTGTCCAGGGAAGGATCACCCCTCCACTTT. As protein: CASSLSREGSPLHF.

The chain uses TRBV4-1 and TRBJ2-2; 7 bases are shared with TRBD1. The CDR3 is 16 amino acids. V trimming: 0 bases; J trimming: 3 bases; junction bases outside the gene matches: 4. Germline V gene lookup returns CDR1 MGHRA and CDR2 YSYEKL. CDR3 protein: CASSQEGGRYTGELFF. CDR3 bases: TGCGCCAGCAGCCAAGAAGGGGGCAGGTACACCGGGGAGCTGTTTTTT.

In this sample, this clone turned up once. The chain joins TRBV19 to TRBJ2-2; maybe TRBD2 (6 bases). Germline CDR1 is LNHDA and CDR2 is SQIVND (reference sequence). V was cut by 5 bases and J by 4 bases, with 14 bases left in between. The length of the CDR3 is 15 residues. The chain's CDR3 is CASSLGLTGTGELFF. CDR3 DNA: TGTGCCAGTAGTCTCGGACTAACGGGCACCGGGGAGCTGTTTTTT. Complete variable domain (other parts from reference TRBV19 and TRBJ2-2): DGGITQSPKYLFRKEGQNVTLSCEQNLNHDAMYWYRQDPGQGLRLIYYSQIVNDFQKGDIAEGYSVSREKKESFPLTVTSAQKNPTAFYLCASSLGLTGTGELFFGEGSRLTVL.

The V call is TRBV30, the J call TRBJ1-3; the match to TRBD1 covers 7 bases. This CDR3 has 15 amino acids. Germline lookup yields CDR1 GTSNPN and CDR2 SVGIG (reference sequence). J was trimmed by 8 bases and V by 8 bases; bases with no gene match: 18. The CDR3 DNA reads TGTGCCAGCACCGGCACAGGGGCCTTTGGGGACACCATATATTTT. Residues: CASTGTGAFGDTIYF. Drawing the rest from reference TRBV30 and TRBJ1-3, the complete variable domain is SQTIHQWPATLVQPVGSPLSLECTVEGTSNPNLYWYRQAAGRGLQLLFYSVGIGQISSEVPQNLSASRPQDRQFILSSKKLLLSDSGFYLCASTGTGAFGDTIYFGEGSWLTVV.

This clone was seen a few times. As DNA, the CDR3 is TGTGCCAGCAGCGGGACAGGGGCTAACACTGAAGCTTTCTTT. This translates into CASSGTGANTEAFF. V is TRBV5-6 and J is TRBJ1-1, with 10 bases that match TRBD1. CDR1 and CDR2 from the germline V gene are SGHDT and YYEEEE. J gave up 2 bases and V 4 bases, and 2 bases lay outside the gene matches. The CDR3 sequence is 14 residues long. The complete variable domain, with remaining parts taken from reference TRBV5-6 and TRBJ1-1, reads DAGVTQSPTHLIKTRGQQVTLRCSPKSGHDTVSWYQQALGQGPQFIFQYYEEEERQRGNFPDRFSGHQFPNYSSELNVNALLLGDSALYLCASSGTGANTEAFFGQGTRLTVV.

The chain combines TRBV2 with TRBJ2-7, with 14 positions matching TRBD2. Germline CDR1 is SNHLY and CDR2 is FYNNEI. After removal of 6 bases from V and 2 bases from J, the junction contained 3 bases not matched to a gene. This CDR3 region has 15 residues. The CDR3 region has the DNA TGTGCCAGCAGGGGGACTAGCGGGGGCGCCTACGAGCAGTACTTC. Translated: CASRGTSGGAYEQYF.

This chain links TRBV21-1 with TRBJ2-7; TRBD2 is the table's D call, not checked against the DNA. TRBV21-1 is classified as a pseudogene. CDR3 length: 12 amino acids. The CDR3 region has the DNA TGTGCCAGCAGCAAGAGCTTATACGAGCAGTACTTC. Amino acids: CASSKSLYEQYF.

The CDR3 is CASTQPGGQGAHEQFF. CDR3 nucleotides: TGTGCCAGCACTCAACCTGGGGGACAGGGGGCTCATGAGCAGTTCTTC. V is TRBV5-4 and J is TRBJ2-1; 12 bases are shared with TRBD1. Per the germline V gene, CDR1 is SGHNT and CDR2 is YYREEE (reference sequence). The CDR3 consists of 16 residues. The J segment lost 8 bases and the V segment lost 6 bases, leaving 12 bases of the junction unmatched.

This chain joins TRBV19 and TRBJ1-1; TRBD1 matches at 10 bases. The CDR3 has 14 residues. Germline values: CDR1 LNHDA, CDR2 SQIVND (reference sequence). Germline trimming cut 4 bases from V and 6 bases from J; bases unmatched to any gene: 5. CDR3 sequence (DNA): TGTGCCAGTAGTAGGACAGGGGGAGGCGCTGAAGCTTTCTTT. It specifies CASSRTGGGAEAFF.

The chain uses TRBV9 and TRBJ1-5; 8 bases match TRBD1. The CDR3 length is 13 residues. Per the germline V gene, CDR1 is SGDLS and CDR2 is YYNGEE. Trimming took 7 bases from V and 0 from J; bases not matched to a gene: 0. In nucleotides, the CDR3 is TGTGCCAGCGGACAGGGTAGCAATCAGCCCCAGCATTTT. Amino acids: CASGQGSNQPQHF.

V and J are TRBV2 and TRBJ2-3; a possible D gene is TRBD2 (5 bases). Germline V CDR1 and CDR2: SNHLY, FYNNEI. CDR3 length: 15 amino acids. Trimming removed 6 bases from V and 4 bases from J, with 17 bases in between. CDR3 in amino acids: CASRTLFLASDTQYF. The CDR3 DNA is TGTGCCAGCAGGACCCTATTTCTAGCCTCAGATACGCAGTATTTT. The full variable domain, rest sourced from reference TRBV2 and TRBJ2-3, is EPEVTQTPSHQVTQMGQEVILRCVPISNHLYFYWYRQILGQKVEFLVSFYNNEISEKSEIFDDQFSVERPDGSNFTLKIRSTKLEDSAMYFCASRTLFLASDTQYFGPGTRLTVL.

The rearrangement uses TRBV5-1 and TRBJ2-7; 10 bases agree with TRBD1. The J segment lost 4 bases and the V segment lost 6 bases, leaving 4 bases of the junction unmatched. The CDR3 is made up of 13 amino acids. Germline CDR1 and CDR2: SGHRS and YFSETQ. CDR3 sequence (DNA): TGCGCCAGCAAGGGACAGGGGCAGTACGAGCAGTACTTC. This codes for CASKGQGQYEQYF.

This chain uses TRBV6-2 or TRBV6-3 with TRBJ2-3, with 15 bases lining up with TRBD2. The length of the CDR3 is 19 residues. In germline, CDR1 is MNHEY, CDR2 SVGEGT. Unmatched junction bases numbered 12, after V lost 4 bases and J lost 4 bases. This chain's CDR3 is CASSSRTSGGALVADTQYF. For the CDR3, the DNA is TGTGCCAGCAGTTCCCGGACTAGCGGGGGGGCTTTGGTCGCAGATACGCAGTATTTT.

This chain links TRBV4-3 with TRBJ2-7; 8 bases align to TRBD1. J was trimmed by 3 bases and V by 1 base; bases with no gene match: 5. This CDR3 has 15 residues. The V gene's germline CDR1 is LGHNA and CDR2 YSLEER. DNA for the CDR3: TGCGCCAGCAGCCAAGCCCAGGACAGGGTCTACGAGCAGTACTTC. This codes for CASSQAQDRVYEQYF.